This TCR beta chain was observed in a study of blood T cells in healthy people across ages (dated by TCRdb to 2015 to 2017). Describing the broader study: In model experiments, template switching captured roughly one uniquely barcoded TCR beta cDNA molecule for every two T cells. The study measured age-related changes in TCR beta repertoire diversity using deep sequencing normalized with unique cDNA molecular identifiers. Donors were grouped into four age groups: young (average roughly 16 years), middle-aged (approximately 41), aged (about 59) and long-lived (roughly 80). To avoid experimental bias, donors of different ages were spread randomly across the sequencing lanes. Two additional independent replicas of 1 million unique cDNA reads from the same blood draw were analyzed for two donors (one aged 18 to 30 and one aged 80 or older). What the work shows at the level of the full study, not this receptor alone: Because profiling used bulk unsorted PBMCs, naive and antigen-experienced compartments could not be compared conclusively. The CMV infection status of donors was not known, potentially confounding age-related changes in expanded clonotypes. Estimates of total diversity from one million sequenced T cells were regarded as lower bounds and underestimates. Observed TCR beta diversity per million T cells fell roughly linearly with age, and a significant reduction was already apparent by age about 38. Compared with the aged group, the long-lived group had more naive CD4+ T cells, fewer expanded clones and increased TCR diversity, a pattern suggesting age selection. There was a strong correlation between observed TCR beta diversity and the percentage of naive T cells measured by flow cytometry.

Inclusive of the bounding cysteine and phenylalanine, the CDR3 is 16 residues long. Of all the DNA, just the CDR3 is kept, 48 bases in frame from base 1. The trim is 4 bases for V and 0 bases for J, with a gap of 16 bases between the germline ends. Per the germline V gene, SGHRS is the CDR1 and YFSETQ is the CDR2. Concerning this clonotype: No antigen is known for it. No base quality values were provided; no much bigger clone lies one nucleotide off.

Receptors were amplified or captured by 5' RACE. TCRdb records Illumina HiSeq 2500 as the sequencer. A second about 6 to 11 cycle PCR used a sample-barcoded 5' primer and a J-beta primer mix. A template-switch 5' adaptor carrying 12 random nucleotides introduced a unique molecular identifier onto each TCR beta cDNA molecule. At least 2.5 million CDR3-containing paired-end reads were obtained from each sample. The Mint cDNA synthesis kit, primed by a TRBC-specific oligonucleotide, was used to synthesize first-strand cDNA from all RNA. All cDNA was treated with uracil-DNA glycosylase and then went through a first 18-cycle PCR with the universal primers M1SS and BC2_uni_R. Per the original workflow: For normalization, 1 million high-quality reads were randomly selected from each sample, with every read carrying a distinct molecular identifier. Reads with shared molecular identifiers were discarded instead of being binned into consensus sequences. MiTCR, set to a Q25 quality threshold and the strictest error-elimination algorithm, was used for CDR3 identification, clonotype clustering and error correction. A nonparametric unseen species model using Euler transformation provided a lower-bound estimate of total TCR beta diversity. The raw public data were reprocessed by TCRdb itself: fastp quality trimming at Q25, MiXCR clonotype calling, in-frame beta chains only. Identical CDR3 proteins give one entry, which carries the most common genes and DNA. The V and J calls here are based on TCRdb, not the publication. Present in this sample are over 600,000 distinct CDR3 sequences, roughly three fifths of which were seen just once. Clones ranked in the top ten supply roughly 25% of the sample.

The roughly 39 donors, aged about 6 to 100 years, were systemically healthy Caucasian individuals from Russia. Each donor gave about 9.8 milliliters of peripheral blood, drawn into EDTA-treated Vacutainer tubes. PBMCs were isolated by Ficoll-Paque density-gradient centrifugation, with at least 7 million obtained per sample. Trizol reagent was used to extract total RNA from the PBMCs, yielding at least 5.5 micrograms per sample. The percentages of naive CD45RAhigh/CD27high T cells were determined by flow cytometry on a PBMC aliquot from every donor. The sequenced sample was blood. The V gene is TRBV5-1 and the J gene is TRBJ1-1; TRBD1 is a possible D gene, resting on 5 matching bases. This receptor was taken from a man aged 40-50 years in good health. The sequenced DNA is TGCGCCAGCAGCCTCTACCCCCAGGGAATGAACACTGAAGCTTTCTTT. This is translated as CASSLYPQGMNTEAFF.